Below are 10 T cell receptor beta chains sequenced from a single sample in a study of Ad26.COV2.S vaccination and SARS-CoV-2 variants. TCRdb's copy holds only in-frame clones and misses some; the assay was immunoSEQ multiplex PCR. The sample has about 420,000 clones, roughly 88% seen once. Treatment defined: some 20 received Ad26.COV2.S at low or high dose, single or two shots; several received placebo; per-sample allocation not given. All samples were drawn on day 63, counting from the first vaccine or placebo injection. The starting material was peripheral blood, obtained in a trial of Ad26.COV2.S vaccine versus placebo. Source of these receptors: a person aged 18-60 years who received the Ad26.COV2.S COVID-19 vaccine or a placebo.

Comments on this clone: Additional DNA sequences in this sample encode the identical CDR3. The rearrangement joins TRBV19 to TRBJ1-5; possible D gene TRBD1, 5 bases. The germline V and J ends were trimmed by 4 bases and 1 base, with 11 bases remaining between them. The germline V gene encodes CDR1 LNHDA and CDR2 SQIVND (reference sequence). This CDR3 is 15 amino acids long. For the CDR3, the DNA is TGTGCCAGTAGTACGGGGACCAGGAGCAATCAGCCCCAGCATTTT. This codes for CASSTGTRSNQPQHF.

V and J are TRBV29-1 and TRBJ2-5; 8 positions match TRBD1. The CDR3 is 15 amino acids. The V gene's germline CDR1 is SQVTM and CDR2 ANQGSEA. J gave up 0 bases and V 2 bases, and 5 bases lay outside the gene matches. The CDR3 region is CSVELDREYQETQYF. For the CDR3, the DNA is TGCAGCGTTGAATTGGACAGGGAGTACCAAGAGACCCAGTACTTC. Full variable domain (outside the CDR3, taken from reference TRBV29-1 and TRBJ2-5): SAVISQKPSRDICQRGTSLTIQCQVDSQVTMMFWYRQQPGQSLTLIATANQGSEATYESGFVIDKFPISRPNLTFSTLTVSNMSPEDSSIYLCSVELDREYQETQYFGPGTRLLVL.

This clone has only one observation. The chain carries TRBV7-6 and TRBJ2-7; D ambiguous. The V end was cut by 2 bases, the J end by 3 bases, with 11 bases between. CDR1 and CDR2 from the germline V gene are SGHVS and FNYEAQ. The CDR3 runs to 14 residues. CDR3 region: CASSLYGLDYEQYF. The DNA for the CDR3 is TGTGCCAGCAGCTTATATGGCTTAGACTACGAGCAGTACTTC.

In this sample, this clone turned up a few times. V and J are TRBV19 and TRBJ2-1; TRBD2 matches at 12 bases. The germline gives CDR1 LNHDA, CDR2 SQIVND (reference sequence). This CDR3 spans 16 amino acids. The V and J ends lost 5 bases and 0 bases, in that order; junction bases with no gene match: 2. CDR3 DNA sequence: TGTGCCAGTAGTCGGACTAGCGGGGCCTCCTACAATGAGCAGTTCTTC. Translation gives CASSRTSGASYNEQFF.

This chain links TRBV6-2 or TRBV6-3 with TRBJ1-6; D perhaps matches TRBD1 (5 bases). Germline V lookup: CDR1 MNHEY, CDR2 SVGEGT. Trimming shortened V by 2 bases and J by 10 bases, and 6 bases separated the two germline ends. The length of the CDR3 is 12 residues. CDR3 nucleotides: TGTGCCAGCAGTTACAGGGGCTCACCCCTCCACTTT. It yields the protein CASSYRGSPLHF.

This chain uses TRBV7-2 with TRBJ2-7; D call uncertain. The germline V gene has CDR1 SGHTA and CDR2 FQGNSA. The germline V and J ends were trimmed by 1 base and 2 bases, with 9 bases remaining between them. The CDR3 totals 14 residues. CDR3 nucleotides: TGTGCCAGCAGCTTAGTAATATCCACCTACGAGCAGTACTTC. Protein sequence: CASSLVISTYEQYF.

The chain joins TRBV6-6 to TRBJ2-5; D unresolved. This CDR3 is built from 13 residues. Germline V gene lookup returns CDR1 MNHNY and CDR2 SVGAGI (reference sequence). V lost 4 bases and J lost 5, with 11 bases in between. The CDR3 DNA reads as TGTGCCAGCAGTTCAAAGTGGCGGGAGACCCAGTACTTC. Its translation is CASSSKWRETQYF.

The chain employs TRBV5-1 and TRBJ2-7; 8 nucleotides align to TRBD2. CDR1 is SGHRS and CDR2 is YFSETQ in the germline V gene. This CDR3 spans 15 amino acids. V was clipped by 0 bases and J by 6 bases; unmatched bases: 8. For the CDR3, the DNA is TGCGCCAGCAGCTTGGTCACCGGGACTAGTGTCGAGCAGTACTTC. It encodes CASSLVTGTSVEQYF.

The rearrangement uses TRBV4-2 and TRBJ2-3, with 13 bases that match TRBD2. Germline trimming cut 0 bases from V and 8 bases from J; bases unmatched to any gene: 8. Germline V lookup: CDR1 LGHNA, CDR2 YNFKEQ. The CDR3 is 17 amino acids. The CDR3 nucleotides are TGTGCCAGCAGCCAAGATCGAACTAGCGGGGGGGCCGGTACGCAGTATTTT. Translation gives CASSQDRTSGGAGTQYF.

The CDR3 protein is CASSNRGAGELFF. The CDR3 nucleotides are TGTGCCAGCAGCAACCGCGGGGCCGGGGAGCTGTTTTTT. The J gene is TRBJ2-2, the V gene TRBV7-2; possibly TRBD2 for D (6 bases). Looked up from germline, CDR1 is SGHTA and CDR2 is FQGNSA. V was cut by 5 bases and J by 6 bases, with 10 bases left in between. This CDR3 is 13 amino acids long.